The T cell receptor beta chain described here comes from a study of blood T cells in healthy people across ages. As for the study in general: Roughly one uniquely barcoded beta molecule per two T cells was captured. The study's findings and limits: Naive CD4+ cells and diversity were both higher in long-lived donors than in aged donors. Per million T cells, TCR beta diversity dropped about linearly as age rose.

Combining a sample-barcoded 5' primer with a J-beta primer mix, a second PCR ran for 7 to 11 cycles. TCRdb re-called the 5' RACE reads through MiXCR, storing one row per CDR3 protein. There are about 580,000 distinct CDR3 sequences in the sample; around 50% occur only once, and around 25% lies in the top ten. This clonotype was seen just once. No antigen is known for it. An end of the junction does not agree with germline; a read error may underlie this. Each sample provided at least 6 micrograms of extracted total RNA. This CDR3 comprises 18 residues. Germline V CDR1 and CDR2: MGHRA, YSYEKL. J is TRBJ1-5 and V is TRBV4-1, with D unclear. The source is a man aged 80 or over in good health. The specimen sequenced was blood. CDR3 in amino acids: CASSQWLAGTVGNQPQHF. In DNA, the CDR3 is TGCGCCAGCAGCCAATGGCTCGCAGGAACCGTGGGCAACCAGCCCCAGCATTTT.